These 17 T cell receptor beta chains were sequenced from one sample in a study of T cells after yellow fever vaccination. Each CDR3 protein gets one entry after TCRdb re-called the 5' RACE reads with MiXCR. The data show roughly 240,000 distinct CDR3 sequences, over 6.5% seen once. The source was CD4+ T cells sorted from PBMCs, collected on the day of the yellow fever booster vaccination. These receptors all come from a man aged 25 to 40 who received the YFV17D yellow fever vaccine.

The chain links TRBV6-1 to TRBJ1-5, with D perhaps matching TRBD1 (5 bases). CDR1 and CDR2 (germline): MNHNS, SASEGT. This CDR3 spans 15 amino acids. V was pared by 6 bases and J by 6 bases, with 18 bases between. The CDR3, as DNA: TGTGCCAGCAGAACCGGGACCCCCGAAGGTCAGCCCCAGCATTTT. The encoded protein is CASRTGTPEGQPQHF.

The rearrangement links TRBV6-1 to TRBJ2-2, with 7 bases identical to TRBD1. Germline CDR1 MNHNS, CDR2 SASEGT. The CDR3 consists of 14 residues. V lost 10 bases and J lost 5; bases outside the gene matches: 10. The CDR3 bases are TGTGCCACCTTCCCAGGGGGAATTACCGGGGAGCTGTTTTTT. Encoded protein: CATFPGGITGELFF.

This clonotype was picked up many times. The chain carries TRBV11-1 and TRBJ2-5, with 10 bases that match TRBD2. The germline gives CDR1 SGHAT, CDR2 FQDESV (reference sequence). This CDR3 contains 18 residues. With 0 bases clipped from V and 1 base from J, the junction kept 8 bases outside the gene matches. Written as DNA, the CDR3 is TGTGCCAGCAGCTTAGCGCCGTACGGGACTAGCGTCCAAGAGACCCAGTACTTC. Encoded protein: CASSLAPYGTSVQETQYF. Full variable domain (outside the CDR3, taken from reference TRBV11-1 and TRBJ2-5): EAEVAQSPRYKITEKSQAVAFWCDPISGHATLYWYRQILGQGPELLVQFQDESVVDDSQLPKDRFSAERLKGVDSTLKIQPAELGDSAMYLCASSLAPYGTSVQETQYFGPGTRLLVL.

This clonotype was counted at least ten times. The chain has TRBV20-1 and TRBJ2-1, with D unclear. The germline V gene encodes CDR1 DFQATT and CDR2 SNEGSKA (reference sequence). The CDR3 is 14 amino acids. Trimming removed 5 bases from V and 2 bases from J, with 13 bases in between. As DNA, the CDR3 is TGCAGTGCTCCGACTGCAACAACCTACAATGAGCAGTTCTTC. Residues: CSAPTATTYNEQFF.

This clonotype showed up many times. J is TRBJ1-4 and V is TRBV7-2; no firm D call. V was clipped by 5 bases and J by 8 bases, with 12 bases between them. Germline loops: CDR1 SGHTA, CDR2 FQGNSA. The CDR3 length is 13 residues. The CDR3 loop is CASSRLGGEKLFF. CDR3 bases: TGTGCCAGCAGCCGATTAGGCGGGGAAAAACTGTTTTTT.

This clonotype was seen many times. The chain carries TRBV6-5 and TRBJ1-3; no reliable D call. Germline V CDR1 and CDR2: MNHEY, SVGAGI. The CDR3 covers 16 residues. V was trimmed by 6 bases and J by 0 bases, leaving 15 bases between them. The CDR3 loop reads CASRPRASYSGNTIYF. In DNA form, the CDR3 reads TGTGCCAGCAGACCGCGCGCCTCATACTCTGGAAACACCATATATTTT.

This chain joins TRBV7-2 and TRBJ2-7; D tentatively fits TRBD1 or TRBD2 (5 bases each). CDR1 is SGHTA and CDR2 is FQGNSA in the germline V gene. V was clipped by 1 base and J by 4 bases, with 11 bases between them. The CDR3 is 14 residues long. The CDR3 bases are TGTGCCAGCAGCTTAGGGGCAGGGAGATACGAGCAGTACTTC. This sequence encodes CASSLGAGRYEQYF. Full variable domain (missing parts from reference TRBV7-2 and TRBJ2-7): GAGVSQSPSNKVTEKGKDVELRCDPISGHTALYWYRQSLGQGLEFLIYFQGNSAPDKSGLPSDRFSAERTGGSVSTLTIQRTQQEDSAVYLCASSLGAGRYEQYFGPGTRLTVT.

This clonotype was seen more than once but under ten times. This rearrangement joins TRBV19 to TRBJ2-2; the D is unclear. Germline assignment: CDR1 LNHDA and CDR2 SQIVND (reference sequence). CDR3 size: 11 residues. Deletions cut 3 bases from V and 7 bases from J, with 3 bases between. CDR3 sequence: CASSMLGELFF. The CDR3 coding sequence is TGTGCCAGTAGTATGCTCGGGGAGCTGTTTTTT.

This clonotype was detected only a few times. The chain uses TRBV7-9 and TRBJ2-7; 12 nucleotides agree with TRBD2. This CDR3 region has 13 residues. The germline CDR1 and CDR2 sequences are SEHNR and FQNEAQ (reference sequence). Unmatched junction bases numbered 3, after V lost 7 bases and J lost 5 bases. The CDR3 nucleotides read TGTGCCAGCAAGACTAGCGGGAGCCACGAGCAGTACTTC. Translation: CASKTSGSHEQYF.

The table lists this clonotype with a few counts. The chain uses TRBV23-1 and TRBJ2-7; 9 positions match TRBD1. TRBV23-1 is designated an ORF whose function remains uncertain. V dropped 3 bases and J dropped 5; count of bases not matched to a gene: 8. The length of the CDR3 is 15 residues. CDR3: CASSHDRDRVHEQYF. The CDR3 nucleotides are TGCGCCAGCAGTCATGACCGGGACAGGGTCCACGAGCAGTACTTC.

Ten or more counts support this clonotype. V and J are TRBV9 and TRBJ1-3; D is unclear. Germline CDR1 reads SGDLS; CDR2 reads YYNGEE. The V end lost 4 bases, the J end lost 0 bases, and 14 bases lay between the germline ends. The CDR3 is 16 amino acids. CDR3 nucleotides: TGTGCCAGCAGCTTGCTGACAACGAACTCTGGAAACACCATATATTTT. This gives the protein CASSLLTTNSGNTIYF.

J is TRBJ1-5 and V is TRBV5-5, with D possibly matching TRBD1 (6 bases). Trimming took 1 base from V and 0 from J, leaving 17 bases between them. The V gene's germline CDR1 is SGHKS and CDR2 YYEKEE (reference sequence). CDR3 size: 18 residues. The CDR3 sequence is CASSLKGTQIYSNQPQHF. The CDR3 DNA follows: TGTGCCAGCAGCTTGAAGGGGACACAAATCTATAGCAATCAGCCCCAGCATTTT.

The chain couples TRBV5-4 to TRBJ2-4; no definite D call. V was pared by 0 bases and J by 1 base, with 11 bases between. Germline values: CDR1 SGHNT, CDR2 YYREEE (reference sequence). The CDR3 is 16 residues long. CDR3 amino acids: CASSLEVGSAKNIQYF. The CDR3 nucleotides read TGTGCCAGCAGCTTGGAGGTAGGGTCGGCCAAAAACATTCAGTACTTC.

The V gene is TRBV2, the J gene TRBJ2-3, with D hard to call. CDR1 and CDR2 (germline): SNHLY, FYNNEI. The CDR3 covers 13 residues. V was trimmed by 4 bases and J by 4 bases, leaving 9 bases between them. The CDR3 region has the DNA TGTGCCAGCAGTGTTGGCCAAGCAGATACGCAGTATTTT. Translation: CASSVGQADTQYF.

The chain combines TRBV2 with TRBJ2-1; D is perhaps TRBD2 (5 bases). Trimming took off 7 bases at V and 7 bases at J, with 20 bases between the two ends. This CDR3 has 15 amino acids. Germline V lookup: CDR1 SNHLY, CDR2 FYNNEI. The CDR3 region has the DNA TGTGCCAGCATGGAAGGACTGTTCCTTGGGAATGAGCAGTTCTTC. This translates into CASMEGLFLGNEQFF. The whole variable domain, filled in from reference TRBV2 and TRBJ2-1, reads EPEVTQTPSHQVTQMGQEVILRCVPISNHLYFYWYRQILGQKVEFLVSFYNNEISEKSEIFDDQFSVERPDGSNFTLKIRSTKLEDSAMYFCASMEGLFLGNEQFFGPGTRLTVL.

Many counts were recorded for this clonotype. This chain links TRBV2 with TRBJ2-2; D is possibly TRBD1 (6 bases). Trimming took 7 bases from V and 5 from J, leaving 11 bases between them. This CDR3 is built from 13 residues. Germline lookup yields CDR1 SNHLY and CDR2 FYNNEI. CDR3 sequence: CASTGEITGELFF. The CDR3 nucleotides are TGTGCCAGCACAGGGGAGATAACCGGGGAGCTGTTTTTT.

The V and J genes are TRBV20-1 and TRBJ2-1, with TRBD2 matching 14 bases. CDR1 and CDR2 (germline): DFQATT, SNEGSKA (reference sequence). V shed 5 bases, J shed 7 bases, and the junction held 7 bases outside the gene matches. The CDR3 is 15 residues long. The CDR3 DNA is TGCAGTGCTTCTACCGGGACTAGCGGGGGAAATGAGCAGTTCTTC. Protein sequence: CSASTGTSGGNEQFF.